The next 14 T cell receptor beta chains were all read from a single sample in a study of CD8 T cells in Susac syndrome. RNA amounts of about 0.5 to 1 ug underwent reverse transcription with random hexamers. Each CDR3 protein gets one entry after TCRdb re-called the immunoSEQ multiplex PCR reads with MiXCR. The data contain 150,000 to 200,000 distinct CDR3 sequences, roughly 92% of them seen just once; the ten biggest clones take up over 0.08%. The sample consisted of CD4+ T cells from PBMCs. Receptor source: a human donor with multiple sclerosis.

The rearrangement joins TRBV19 to TRBJ1-2, with D hard to call. The germline V gene encodes CDR1 LNHDA and CDR2 SQIVND (reference sequence). Trimming removed 2 bases at V and 5 bases at J, with 9 bases between. This CDR3 region has 13 residues. This CDR3 reads CASSIWPTYGYTF. The CDR3 DNA reads TGTGCCAGTAGTATATGGCCAACTTATGGCTACACCTTC.

The chain uses TRBV6-1 and TRBJ2-7, with 9 bases that match TRBD1. Looked up from germline, CDR1 is MNHNS and CDR2 is SASEGT. This CDR3 has 14 residues. V lost 6 bases and J lost 3; bases outside the gene matches: 6. The CDR3 here is CASSRDRALYEQYF. The CDR3 region has the DNA TGTGCCAGCAGCAGGGACAGGGCCCTCTACGAGCAGTACTTC.

The V call is TRBV9, the J call TRBJ1-1, with no clear D. Trimming pared 1 base from V and 1 base from J, leaving 14 bases between. CDR1 SGDLS and CDR2 YYNGEE come from the germline V gene. This CDR3 spans 16 amino acids. The CDR3 coding sequence is TGTGCCAGCAGCGTAAGGGCAGTCGGACCGAACACTGAAGCTTTCTTT. It encodes CASSVRAVGPNTEAFF.

The chain uses TRBV2 and TRBJ1-2; D not resolved. CDR1 SNHLY and CDR2 FYNNEI come from the germline V gene. The V end lost 11 bases, the J end lost 2 bases, and 15 bases lay between the germline ends. The CDR3 contains 13 residues. CDR3 sequence (DNA): TGTGCCGCCAACCTCCGGGCCAACTATGGCTACACCTTC. This encodes CAANLRANYGYTF.

This rearrangement joins TRBV5-4 to TRBJ1-4; TRBD1 agrees at 9 bases. The CDR3 is 15 amino acids. With 3 bases clipped from V and 3 bases from J, the junction kept 3 bases outside the gene matches. Per the germline V gene, CDR1 is SGHNT and CDR2 is YYREEE (reference sequence). The CDR3 loop reads CASSWGQGPNEKLFF. CDR3 DNA: TGTGCCAGCAGCTGGGGACAGGGACCTAATGAAAAACTGTTTTTT.

The chain has TRBV6-1 and TRBJ2-7, with TRBD2 as a possible D gene (5 bases). V shed 5 bases and J shed 3 bases, with 23 bases lying between them. The CDR3 length is 17 residues. Germline V gene sequence: CDR1 MNHNS, CDR2 SASEGT. The CDR3 loop reads CASSPGEGQKAFYEQYF. The CDR3 nucleotides are TGTGCCAGCAGTCCTGGAGAGGGCCAAAAGGCGTTCTACGAGCAGTACTTC.

The chain recombines TRBV20-1 with TRBJ2-7; TRBD2 is a possible D gene (6 bases). V lost 3 bases, J lost 2 bases, and 11 bases lay in between. CDR1 and CDR2 from the germline V gene are DFQATT and SNEGSKA (reference sequence). This CDR3 has 13 residues. The DNA for the CDR3 is TGCAGTGCTAGCCTGGGGGGAACCTACGAGCAGTACTTC. Protein: CSASLGGTYEQYF.

The chain links TRBV7-9 to TRBJ2-7; 9 nucleotides align to TRBD1. The CDR3 sequence is 16 residues long. The germline V gene has CDR1 SEHNR and CDR2 FQNEAQ (reference sequence). The V segment lost 5 bases and the J segment 6 bases; nucleotides outside the gene matches: 14. DNA of the CDR3: TGTGCCAGCAGCCCACCTCCGGGACAGGGTCCTTCCGAGCAGTACTTC. Protein: CASSPPPGQGPSEQYF.

The V gene is TRBV5-1, the J gene TRBJ2-7, with unresolved D. Germline CDR1 and CDR2: SGHRS and YFSETQ. The CDR3 is 14 residues long. V was clipped by 2 bases and J by 1 base, with 10 bases between them. CDR3 bases: TGCGCCAGCAGCTTCTCCCAGCCATCCTACGAGCAGTACTTC. The encoded protein is CASSFSQPSYEQYF.

J is TRBJ2-2 and V is TRBV30; 9 bases agree with TRBD1. This CDR3 comprises 13 residues. V trimming: 3 bases; J trimming: 4 bases; junction bases outside the gene matches: 0. Germline CDR1 is GTSNPN and CDR2 is SVGIG (reference sequence). CDR3: CAWRGQGTGELFF. The CDR3 DNA reads as TGTGCCTGGAGGGGACAGGGCACCGGGGAGCTGTTTTTT. Together with reference TRBV30 and TRBJ2-2, the CDR3 gives the full variable domain: SQTIHQWPATLVQPVGSPLSLECTVEGTSNPNLYWYRQAAGRGLQLLFYSVGIGQISSEVPQNLSASRPQDRQFILSSKKLLLSDSGFYLCAWRGQGTGELFFGEGSRLTVL.

The J gene is TRBJ2-7, the V gene TRBV9; TRBD1 matches at 7 bases. The V and J ends lost 6 bases and 3 bases, in that order; junction bases with no gene match: 9. Per the germline V gene, CDR1 is SGDLS and CDR2 is YYNGEE. The CDR3 totals 14 residues. CDR3 sequence: CASTEGAGGYEQYF. The CDR3 nucleotides are TGTGCCAGCACCGAGGGGGCAGGGGGCTACGAGCAGTACTTC.

This chain connects TRBV27 to TRBJ2-3; D might be TRBD1 (5 bases). Germline V gene lookup returns CDR1 MNHEY and CDR2 SMNVEV (reference sequence). Trimming took 2 bases from V and 0 from J, leaving 12 bases between them. The CDR3 totals 16 residues. The CDR3 bases are TGTGCCAGCAGTTTACTTGGACACATTAGCACAGATACGCAGTATTTT. Translating it yields CASSLLGHISTDTQYF.

The chain is built from TRBV5-1 and TRBJ1-6; D possibly corresponds to TRBD1 (5 bases). This CDR3 region has 13 residues. Germline V gene lookup returns CDR1 SGHRS and CDR2 YFSETQ. The ends were cut back, 3 bases at V and 7 bases at J, with 8 bases in the middle. The CDR3 DNA is TGCGCCAGCAGCTGGGACGGCAATTCACCCCTCCACTTT. Translation: CASSWDGNSPLHF.

The J gene is TRBJ1-2, the V gene TRBV6-1, with D unresolved. The CDR3 totals 12 residues. The germline CDR1 and CDR2 sequences are MNHNS and SASEGT. V was clipped by 5 bases and J by 8 bases, with 12 bases between them. CDR3 protein: CASSLTPGGYTF. The CDR3 bases are TGTGCCAGCAGTCTAACACCGGGAGGCTACACCTTC.